This entry lists 2 T cell receptor beta chains sequenced from one sample in a study of blood T cell repertoires in COVID-19. Here immunoSEQ multiplex PCR was the method, and the copy in TCRdb shows in-frame clones only, minus some. The sample has approximately 230,000 clones, 85% to 90% seen once. Material: PBMCs or T cells enriched from blood (not recorded which). The receptor set was obtained from a man aged 40-50 years who had recovered from COVID-19.

The CDR3, as DNA: TGTGCCAGCACCCCGTCGGTTTTCGGGAGGACTAATGAAAAACTGTTTTTT. Protein: CASTPSVFGRTNEKLFF. The chain uses TRBV28 and TRBJ1-4; D gene ambiguous. This CDR3 is built from 17 residues. With 7 bases removed from V and 2 bases from J, the gap between germline ends came to 20 bases. Germline V gives CDR1 MDHEN, CDR2 SYDVKM.

This clone was counted a single time. J is TRBJ1-5 and V is TRBV7-9, with 7 bases aligning to TRBD1. J gave up 8 bases and V 5 bases, and 15 bases lay outside the gene matches. The CDR3 sequence is 16 residues long. Germline V gives CDR1 SEHNR, CDR2 FQNEAQ (reference sequence). CDR3 nucleotides: TGTGCCAGCAGCGCCACAGGGGAGGTACCATCAGAGCCCCAGCATTTT. Translated, it gives CASSATGEVPSEPQHF. The full variable domain, with the rest looked up from reference TRBV7-9 and TRBJ1-5, is DTGVSQNPRHKITKRGQNVTFRCDPISEHNRLYWYRQTLGQGPEFLTYFQNEAQLEKSRLLSDRFSAERPKGSFSTLEIQRTEQGDSAMYLCASSATGEVPSEPQHFGDGTRLSIL.